This entry lists 20 T cell receptor beta chains sequenced from one sample in a study of blood T cells in healthy people across ages. For the second PCR, which ran for about 7 to 11 cycles, a sample-barcoded 5' primer and a J-beta primer mix were used. TCRdb used MiXCR to reprocess the 5' RACE reads, holding one entry per CDR3 protein. The table lists approximately 690,000 distinct CDR3 sequences, about 54% of them singletons, with approximately 40% in the top ten. Sequenced material: blood. These receptors all come from a man between 60 and 75 years old in good health.

The chain joins TRBV6-2 or TRBV6-3 to TRBJ2-7; possible D gene TRBD2, 6 bases. CDR1 MNHEY and CDR2 SVGEGT come from the germline V gene. The CDR3 consists of 15 residues. The V end was cut by 2 bases, the J end by 1 base, with 12 bases between. This CDR3 is CASSYVGGRSYEQYF. CDR3 DNA sequence: TGTGCCAGCAGTTACGTGGGGGGAAGGTCCTACGAGCAGTACTTC.

This clonotype has a handful of counts. The chain links TRBV20-1 to TRBJ2-5; perhaps TRBD2 as D (6 bases). This CDR3 is 13 amino acids long. Trimming cost V 5 bases and J 3 bases, with 13 bases left between them. Germline-derived CDR1 and CDR2 are DFQATT and SNEGSKA (reference sequence). The CDR3 DNA is TGCAGTGCTTTTGGGCCGGGGGAAGAGACCCAGTACTTC. Its translation: CSAFGPGEETQYF.

The gene calls are TRBV6-1 and TRBJ2-5; D assignment may be TRBD1 or TRBD2 (5 bases each). Germline assignment: CDR1 MNHNS and CDR2 SASEGT. There are 13 residues in the CDR3. V dropped 6 bases and J dropped 5 bases, with 13 bases sitting between them. The DNA of the CDR3 is TGTGCCAGCAGCCTGAACTGGGGGGAGACCCAGTACTTC. This codes for CASSLNWGETQYF.

This clonotype was seen only a few times. V is TRBV18 and J is TRBJ2-7; TRBD2 matches at 13 bases. CDR3 length: 14 residues. The V segment lost 8 bases and the J segment 6 bases; nucleotides outside the gene matches: 7. CDR1 KGHSH and CDR2 LQKENI come from the germline V gene. The CDR3 DNA reads as TGTGCCAGCCGCGCCGGGACTAGCGGGGTCGAGCAGTACTTC. This codes for CASRAGTSGVEQYF.

The sample holds a few counts of this clonotype. The chain carries TRBV7-2 and TRBJ2-1; D remains unclear. Trimming cost V 1 base and J 1 base, with 11 bases left between them. CDR1 and CDR2 from the germline V gene are SGHTA and FQGNSA. CDR3 length: 16 residues. The DNA of the CDR3 is TGTGCCAGCAGCTTAGGCGGAGTCAAATCCTACAATGAGCAGTTCTTC. It yields the protein CASSLGGVKSYNEQFF.

In its sample, this clonotype was seen a few times. This sequence joins TRBV5-1 and TRBJ1-2; TRBD1 agrees at 7 bases. The CDR3 is 15 amino acids. The V segment lost 3 bases and the J segment 7 bases; nucleotides outside the gene matches: 12. Germline V gene data show CDR1 as SGHRS and CDR2 as YFSETQ. As DNA, the CDR3 is TGCGCCAGCAGCTATGGAGGGCAGGGGGTTCCTGGCTACACCTTC. Its translation is CASSYGGQGVPGYTF.

The table lists this clonotype with a few counts. The gene calls are TRBV9 and TRBJ1-2, with D perhaps TRBD1 (5 bases). Germline V gene lookup returns CDR1 SGDLS and CDR2 YYNGEE. CDR3 length: 14 amino acids. The ends were cut back, 2 bases at V and 0 bases at J, with 8 bases in the middle. The CDR3 here is CASSVGGANYGYTF. The CDR3, as DNA: TGTGCCAGCAGCGTTGGGGGGGCTAACTATGGCTACACCTTC.

This clonotype was detected a few times. The chain recombines TRBV27 with TRBJ2-5, with TRBD2 identical over 10 bases. The CDR3 is made up of 15 amino acids. The trim removed 5 bases at V and 0 bases at J, leaving 3 bases unmatched. The germline CDR1 and CDR2 sequences are MNHEY and SMNVEV (reference sequence). The chain's CDR3 is CASSISGRYQETQYF. The DNA of the CDR3 is TGTGCCAGCAGTATTAGCGGGAGGTACCAAGAGACCCAGTACTTC.

This rearrangement joins TRBV13 to TRBJ1-6; 8 bases fit TRBD1. V was pared by 4 bases and J by 7 bases, with 9 bases of the junction left unmatched. CDR1 is PRHDT, CDR2 FYEKMQ, per germline (reference sequence). This CDR3 contains 16 residues. The CDR3 sequence: CASSSPRTGNNSPLHF. DNA of the CDR3: TGTGCCAGCAGCTCACCTCGGACAGGGAACAATTCACCCCTCCACTTT.

This clonotype was observed a few times. This chain joins TRBV7-9 and TRBJ1-2; no firm D call. The CDR3 length is 13 residues. The V gene lost 8 bases and the J gene lost 6 bases, with 16 bases spanning the gap. Germline V gives CDR1 SEHNR, CDR2 FQNEAQ (reference sequence). The CDR3 spells CASAETGRNGYTF. The CDR3 DNA reads TGTGCCAGCGCCGAGACCGGGAGAAATGGCTACACCTTC.

V is TRBV4-2 and J is TRBJ1-2; D is perhaps TRBD1 (5 bases). The V gene's germline CDR1 is LGHNA and CDR2 YNFKEQ. There are 16 residues in the CDR3. Trimming shortened V by 0 bases and J by 1 base, and 12 bases separated the two germline ends. The CDR3 coding sequence is TGTGCCAGCAGCCAAGAGCGCCAGGGAATTAACTATGGCTACACCTTC. Its translation: CASSQERQGINYGYTF.

The rearrangement joins TRBV6-2 or TRBV6-3 to TRBJ2-1; 11 nucleotides line up with TRBD2. The CDR3 is 18 residues long. V lost 0 bases, J lost 7 bases, and 11 bases stayed unmatched. The germline V gene encodes CDR1 MNHEY and CDR2 SVGEGT. The CDR3 here is CASSYSNPPSGRWNEQFF. The CDR3 DNA reads TGTGCCAGCAGTTACTCGAACCCCCCTAGCGGGAGGTGGAATGAGCAGTTCTTC.

The genes are TRBV3-1 and TRBJ1-1; 9 nucleotides line up with TRBD1. Trimming cost V 0 bases and J 0 bases; bases outside gene matches: 5. The length of the CDR3 is 17 residues. CDR1 is LGHDT, CDR2 YNNKEL, per germline (reference sequence). The CDR3 is CASSQDRGTGMNTEAFF. The CDR3 bases are TGTGCCAGCAGCCAAGATCGGGGGACAGGGATGAACACTGAAGCTTTCTTT.

The rearrangement uses TRBV6-1 and TRBJ2-5; D gene ambiguous. The V end lost 4 bases, the J end lost 4 bases, and 16 bases lay between the germline ends. The CDR3 sequence is 15 residues long. Germline loops: CDR1 MNHNS, CDR2 SASEGT. The CDR3 here is CASSVHGLTGETQYF. In DNA form, the CDR3 reads TGTGCCAGCAGTGTTCACGGTTTGACGGGAGAGACCCAGTACTTC.

V is TRBV15 and J is TRBJ2-3, with 8 bases matching TRBD1. Per the germline V gene, CDR1 is LNHNV and CDR2 is YYDKDF (reference sequence). The CDR3 is 14 amino acids. With 2 bases clipped from V and 5 bases from J, the junction kept 3 bases outside the gene matches. CDR3 DNA sequence: TGTGCCACCAGCAGATCACAGGGGGGAGATACGCAGTATTTT. It is translated as CATSRSQGGDTQYF.

There are a few counts of this clonotype. This sequence joins TRBV6-5 and TRBJ2-7; 8 bases are a match to TRBD1. Judging by the DNA end, TRBJ2-5 fits better; the J call may be wrong. Germline CDR1 is MNHEY and CDR2 is SVGAGI. The CDR3 runs to 19 residues. The DNA of the CDR3 is TGTGCCAGCAGTTACCGACGCCGGGGGACAGGCTTACCTGGAGAGACCCAGTACTTC. Translation gives CASSYRRRGTGLPGETQYF.

V and J are TRBV28 and TRBJ1-2; D is unclear. Per the germline V gene, CDR1 is MDHEN and CDR2 is SYDVKM. This CDR3 is 12 amino acids long. Between the trimmed V and J ends, which lost 0 bases and 5 bases, there was a span of 4 bases. The CDR3 loop reads CASSLWSYGYTF. The CDR3 coding sequence is TGTGCCAGCAGTTTATGGTCATATGGCTACACCTTC.

A word on this clonotype: Compared with germline, one end of the junction differs, possibly owing to a read error. The CDR3 here is CGVTGWNTEAFF. The CDR3 DNA follows: TGCGGCGTCACGGGCTGGAACACTGAAGCTTTCTTT. This chain connects TRBV29-1 to TRBJ1-1; D not certain. The CDR3 contains 12 residues. CDR1 is SQVTM, CDR2 ANQGSEA, per germline.

The rearrangement uses TRBV20-1 and TRBJ2-1; TRBD1 is a possible D gene (6 bases). Germline-derived CDR1 and CDR2 are DFQATT and SNEGSKA (reference sequence). CDR3 size: 12 residues. DNA for the CDR3: TGCGCGACAGGTTACCGAATGGATGAGCAGTTCTTC. The encoded protein is CATGYRMDEQFF.

V is TRBV28 and J is TRBJ2-3; 7 bases match TRBD2. The germline gives CDR1 MDHEN, CDR2 SYDVKM. V was pared by 4 bases and J by 5 bases, with 9 bases of the junction left unmatched. The CDR3 consists of 15 residues. The CDR3 protein is CASSSPGLVGDTQYF. In nucleotides, the CDR3 is TGTGCCAGCAGTTCCCCAGGACTAGTTGGAGATACGCAGTATTTT. The complete variable domain, with remaining parts taken from reference TRBV28 and TRBJ2-3, reads DVKVTQSSRYLVKRTGEKVFLECVQDMDHENMFWYRQDPGLGLRLIYFSYDVKMKEKGDIPEGYSVSREKKERFSLILESASTNQTSMYLCASSSPGLVGDTQYFGPGTRLTVL.